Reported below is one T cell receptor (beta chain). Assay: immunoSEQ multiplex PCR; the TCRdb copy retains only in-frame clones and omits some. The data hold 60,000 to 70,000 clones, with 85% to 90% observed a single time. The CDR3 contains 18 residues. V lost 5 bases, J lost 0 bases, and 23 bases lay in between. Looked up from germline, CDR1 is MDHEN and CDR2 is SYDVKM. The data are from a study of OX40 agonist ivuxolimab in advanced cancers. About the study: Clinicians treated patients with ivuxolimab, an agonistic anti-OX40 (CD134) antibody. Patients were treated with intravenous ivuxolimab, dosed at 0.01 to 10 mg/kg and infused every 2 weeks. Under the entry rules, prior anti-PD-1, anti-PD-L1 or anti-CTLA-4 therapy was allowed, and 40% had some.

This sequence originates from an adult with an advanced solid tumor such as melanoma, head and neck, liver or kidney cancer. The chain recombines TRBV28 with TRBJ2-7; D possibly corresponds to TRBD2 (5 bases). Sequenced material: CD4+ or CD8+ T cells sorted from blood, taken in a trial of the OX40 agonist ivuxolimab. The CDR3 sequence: CASSPPLGWTGSSYEQYF. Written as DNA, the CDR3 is TGTGCCAGCAGTCCACCCCTGGGATGGACGGGGAGCTCCTACGAGCAGTACTTC.